Given below is one T cell receptor (beta chain) in context. Its antigen is undetermined. There are 11 residues in the CDR3. Germline loops: CDR1 SGDLS, CDR2 YYNGEE. V dropped 7 bases and J dropped 5 bases, with 7 bases sitting between them. These data originate in a study of ipilimumab plus nivolumab after autologous stem cell transplantation. Across the whole study: Patients received a median of about five ipilimumab and 8 or 9 nivolumab doses. The myeloma group: high-risk transplant-naive, or relapse within 3 years after first autologous transplant.

Study results and caveats: Per the authors, repertoire, Treg and microbiota data justify further study.

Sequencing was performed with immunoSEQ multiplex PCR; in TCRdb, only in-frame clones are kept and a portion is missing. The data contain several thousand clones, more than 85% of them singletons. This receptor was obtained from a male donor with multiple myeloma. This specimen was PBMCs, taken in a trial of ipilimumab plus nivolumab as post-transplant consolidation. The chain is built from TRBV9 and TRBJ1-5; no reliable D call. The CDR3 is CASGEDQPQHF. CDR3 bases: TGTGCCAGCGGGGAGGATCAGCCCCAGCATTTT.